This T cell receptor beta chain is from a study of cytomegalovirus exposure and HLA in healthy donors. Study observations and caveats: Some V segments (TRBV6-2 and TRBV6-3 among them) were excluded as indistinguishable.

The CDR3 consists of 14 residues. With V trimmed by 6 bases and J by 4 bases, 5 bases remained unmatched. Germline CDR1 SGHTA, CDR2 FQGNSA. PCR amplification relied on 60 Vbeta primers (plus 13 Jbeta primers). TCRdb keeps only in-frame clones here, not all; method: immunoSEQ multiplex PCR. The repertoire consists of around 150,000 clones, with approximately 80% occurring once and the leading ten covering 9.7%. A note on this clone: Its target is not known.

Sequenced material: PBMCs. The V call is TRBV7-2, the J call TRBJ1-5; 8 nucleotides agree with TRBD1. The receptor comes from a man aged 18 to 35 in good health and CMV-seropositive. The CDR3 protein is CASSLTGANQPQHF. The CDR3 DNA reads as TGTGCCAGCAGTTTGACAGGGGCAAATCAGCCCCAGCATTTT.